Given below is one TCR beta chain in context. No antigen is known for it. This sample was taken from a study of Ad26.COV2.S vaccination and SARS-CoV-2 variants. Study-level background: Recipients of Ad26.COV2.S got it intramuscularly, once or twice 56 days apart.

Some clones are missing from TCRdb's copy, which holds only in-frame ones; the method was immunoSEQ multiplex PCR. The sample records under 400,000 clones, about nine tenths being singletons. Germline V lookup: CDR1 SGHDN, CDR2 FVKESK. Trimming stripped 1 base from V and 9 bases from J, with 14 bases between. The CDR3 loop spans 14 amino acids. Study-wide results and limits: Across vaccine and placebo recipients, the breadth of non-spike TCRs was similar.

The treatment is: around 19 received Ad26.COV2.S at low or high dose, single or two shots; 5 received placebo; per-sample allocation not given. Following the first vaccine or placebo injection, samples were taken on day 63. Cohort 1b enrolled adults aged 18-55 years in Boston. Expression of Wuhan-strain SARS-CoV-2 spike came from the Ad26 vector that formed the vaccine. The receptor comes from a person aged 18 to 65 who received the Ad26.COV2.S COVID-19 vaccine or a placebo. V gene TRBV14 combines with J gene TRBJ2-3, with D perhaps assigned TRBD1 or TRBD2 (5 bases each). Sample: peripheral blood, taken in a trial of Ad26.COV2.S vaccine versus placebo. CDR3 protein: CASSQVRGMGTQYF. The CDR3 DNA reads TGTGCCAGCAGCCAAGTGAGGGGCATGGGGACGCAGTATTTT. The full variable domain, with the rest looked up from reference TRBV14 and TRBJ2-3, is EAGVTQFPSHSVIEKGQTVTLRCDPISGHDNLYWYRRVMGKEIKFLLHFVKESKQDESGMPNNRFLAERTGGTYSTLKVQPAELEDSGVYFCASSQVRGMGTQYFGPGTRLTVL.